This T cell receptor beta chain was identified in a study of T cells in Graves' hyperthyroidism and ophthalmopathy. This clonotype was detected only a few times. Its matching antigen is unknown. Regarding the study as a whole: Most clonotypes expanded in the thyroid (above 0.001) were also present in blood. Ophthalmopathy was distinguished from stable hyperthyroidism by 13 V-J signatures.

V was shortened by 5 bases and J by 4 bases, with 11 bases between the two germline ends. Germline loops: CDR1 SGHKS, CDR2 YYEKEE (reference sequence). The length of the CDR3 is 13 residues. Researchers took RNA transcripts and amplified the TCR beta CDR3 regions from them. Using the HTBI primer set, a first-round RT-PCR was run on the TCR CDR3. MiXCR, run by TCRdb on the multiplex PCR reads, gives a single entry per CDR3 protein. The repertoire consists of over 200,000 distinct CDR3 sequences, with 17% occurring once and the leading ten covering around 50%. The J gene is TRBJ2-3, the V gene TRBV5-5, with D possibly being TRBD2 (6 bases). The source material was blood. The sequence was obtained from a man aged 45-60 years with Graves' hyperthyroidism. The CDR3 is CASRVAEADTQYF. The CDR3 DNA reads as TGTGCCAGCAGAGTAGCGGAGGCAGATACGCAGTATTTT.